The source of this T cell receptor beta chain is a study of cytomegalovirus exposure and HLA in healthy donors. Whole-study findings and limits: One variant, a missense change in DCLRE1C, was linked in a later analysis to TCR beta V- and J-gene trimming. An analysis was carried out at a later point. It showed that HLA-associated TCR beta chains were more clonally expanded than equally common non-associated chains.

As for the donors, each was a healthy bone marrow donor. As to this clone: Its antigen is unknown.

A multiplex PCR was run with 60 Vbeta primers and 13 Jbeta primers. Authors' analysis steps: An analysis performed later counted 73 million or so unique TCR beta chains (around 11 million of them shared). Using immunoSEQ multiplex PCR, the repertoire was profiled, and TCRdb retains in-frame clones only, with some absent. That table gives V, J and clone size, and the DNA gave D and trimming. The sample holds under 200,000 clones, 79% seen once. Trimming left V 5 bases short and J 7 bases short, with 15 bases between. Germline CDR1 and CDR2: MNHNS and SASEGT. The CDR3 runs to 14 residues. The TCR sequence derives from a woman aged 40 to 50 in good health and CMV-seronegative. The rearrangement links TRBV6-1 to TRBJ2-1, with TRBD1 as a possible D gene (5 bases). Sequences were obtained from PBMCs. CDR3 in amino acids: CASSSGAGWNEQFF. CDR3 nucleotide sequence: TGTGCCAGCAGTTCTGGAGCAGGGTGGAATGAGCAGTTCTTC.